A single sample gave rise to the 26 T cell receptor beta chains below, sequenced in a study of T cell changes during pregnancy in multiple sclerosis. Using immunoSEQ multiplex PCR, the repertoire was profiled, and TCRdb retains in-frame clones only, with some absent. The repertoire consists of around 59,000 clones, with roughly 92% occurring once and the leading ten covering around 3%. Material: peripheral blood, obtained in the third trimester of pregnancy. The source is a female donor in good health, enrolled as a control in a pregnancy study.

The chain joins TRBV6-4 to TRBJ1-5, with unresolved D. V lost 11 bases to trimming and J lost 0 bases, with 23 bases between them. Germline values: CDR1 MRHNA, CDR2 SNTAGT. The CDR3 runs to 17 residues. The CDR3 DNA reads as TGTGCCCTCAGTCTCCCCCTCCCTGGAGATAGCAATCAGCCCCAGCATTTT. Translation: CALSLPLPGDSNQPQHF.

The rearrangement joins TRBV5-1 to TRBJ2-1; the match to TRBD2 covers 7 bases. Germline V CDR1 and CDR2: SGHRS, YFSETQ. This CDR3 is built from 18 residues. V lost 4 bases to trimming and J lost 0 bases; unmatched junction nucleotides: 13. CDR3 coding DNA: TGCGCCAGCAGCCCCGGGACTACCGATATTTTCTCCTACAATGAGCAGTTCTTC. It specifies CASSPGTTDIFSYNEQFF.

V gene TRBV20-1 combines with J gene TRBJ1-1; D remains ambiguous. CDR1 is DFQATT and CDR2 is SNEGSKA in the germline V gene (reference sequence). Trimming left V 6 bases short and J 3 bases short, with 8 bases between. The CDR3 covers 11 residues. The CDR3 protein is CSAKEDTEAFF. CDR3 nucleotides: TGCAGTGCAAAGGAGGACACTGAAGCTTTCTTT.

The chain joins TRBV21-1 to TRBJ2-7; the table assigns TRBD1, which was not confirmed against the DNA. TRBV21-1 is classified as a pseudogene. CDR3 length: 18 residues. The CDR3 DNA sequence: TGTGCCAGCAGCAAAGCTTCCCCGGTTAGGGGGCCTATCAACGAGCAGTACTTC. Amino acid sequence: CASSKASPVRGPINEQYF.

The V and J genes are TRBV7-3 and TRBJ2-1; a possible D gene is TRBD2 (6 bases). The CDR3 loop spans 13 amino acids. Germline lookup yields CDR1 SGHTA and CDR2 FQGTGA. The ends were cut back, 5 bases at V and 8 bases at J, with 13 bases in the middle. This CDR3 reads CASSRAGWDEQFF. DNA of the CDR3: TGTGCCAGCAGCCGCGCGGGGTGGGATGAGCAGTTCTTC.

This clone was observed a single time. The gene calls are TRBV6-5 and TRBJ2-3; 9 positions match TRBD2. CDR3 length equals 16 residues. V lost 0 bases, J lost 1 base, and 2 bases stayed unmatched. CDR1 and CDR2 from the germline V gene are MNHEY and SVGAGI. CDR3 in amino acids: CASSYSPSGGTDTQYF. CDR3 in DNA: TGTGCCAGCAGTTACTCGCCTAGCGGGGGCACAGATACGCAGTATTTT.

This clone was observed a single time. The chain recombines TRBV21-1 with TRBJ1-5. TRBV21-1 is a pseudogene locus. CDR3 length equals 14 residues. CDR3 sequence (DNA): TGTGCCAGCAGCAAACGGCGGGATTTCAGGCCCCAGCATTTT. Translation: CASSKRRDFRPQHF.

The chain uses TRBV5-6 and TRBJ2-1; TRBD1 matches 12 bases. The V gene's germline CDR1 is SGHDT and CDR2 YYEEEE. This CDR3 is built from 17 residues. Trimming took 4 bases from V and 8 from J; bases not matched to a gene: 13. The CDR3 loop reads CASSRRTGTGGTDEQFF. DNA of the CDR3: TGTGCCAGCAGCCGCAGAACCGGGACAGGGGGCACGGATGAGCAGTTCTTC. The full variable domain, in which reference TRBV5-6 and TRBJ2-1 provide the parts outside the CDR3, is DAGVTQSPTHLIKTRGQQVTLRCSPKSGHDTVSWYQQALGQGPQFIFQYYEEEERQRGNFPDRFSGHQFPNYSSELNVNALLLGDSALYLCASSRRTGTGGTDEQFFGPGTRLTVL.

This clone was detected only once. V and J are TRBV5-6 and TRBJ2-5; D gene ambiguous. Trimming removed 0 bases from V and 5 bases from J, with 14 bases in between. The CDR3 sequence is 15 residues long. Germline values: CDR1 SGHDT, CDR2 YYEEEE. DNA for the CDR3: TGTGCCAGCAGCTTGGGGCCTAGAGGTTCGGAGACCCAGTACTTC. Protein sequence: CASSLGPRGSETQYF. Supplemented by reference TRBV5-6 and TRBJ2-5, the full variable domain reads DAGVTQSPTHLIKTRGQQVTLRCSPKSGHDTVSWYQQALGQGPQFIFQYYEEEERQRGNFPDRFSGHQFPNYSSELNVNALLLGDSALYLCASSLGPRGSETQYFGPGTRLLVL.

This clone occurred once. The CDR3 coding sequence is TGTGCCGGGGGGGCCCGGAACACTGAAGCTTTCTTT. Protein: CAGGARNTEAFF. The rearrangement uses TRBV13 and TRBJ1-1, with D tentatively TRBD1 (6 bases). The V end lost 11 bases, the J end lost 1 base, and 11 bases lay between the germline ends. The CDR3 contains 12 residues. CDR1 and CDR2 (germline): PRHDT, FYEKMQ (reference sequence).

J is TRBJ1-1 and V is TRBV7-2; 7 nucleotides align to TRBD1. V shed 5 bases, J shed 8 bases, and the junction held 14 bases outside the gene matches. This CDR3 region has 15 residues. CDR1 is SGHTA, CDR2 FQGNSA, per germline. The CDR3 protein is CASSPDRVGRGEAFF. In DNA form, the CDR3 reads TGTGCCAGCAGCCCAGACAGGGTGGGGCGGGGCGAAGCTTTCTTT.

CDR3 loop: CASSFDRVREKLFF. Here the CDR3 DNA reads TGTGCCAGCAGCTTCGACAGGGTCCGCGAAAAACTGTTTTTT. The chain links TRBV7-8 to TRBJ1-4, with 7 nucleotides matching TRBD1. Trimming removed 3 bases from V and 8 bases from J; junction bases left unmatched: 6. The CDR3 covers 14 residues. In germline, CDR1 is SGHVS, CDR2 FQNEAQ.

J is TRBJ1-1 and V is TRBV19, with 11 positions matching TRBD1. Germline values: CDR1 LNHDA, CDR2 SQIVND (reference sequence). Unmatched junction bases numbered 8, after V lost 6 bases and J lost 8 bases. The CDR3 has 14 amino acids. This CDR3 reads CASSLIRDRGEAFF. DNA of the CDR3: TGTGCCAGTAGCCTGATCCGGGACAGGGGGGAAGCTTTCTTT.

This sequence joins TRBV29-1 and TRBJ1-2; D not resolved. V gave up 7 bases and J gave up 2 bases, with 17 bases separating them. From germline, CDR1 is SQVTM and CDR2 ANQGSEA. The CDR3 totals 14 residues. DNA of the CDR3: TGCAGCGCCCCCCGTGAGGGTTCGAACTATGGCTACACCTTC. Translation gives CSAPREGSNYGYTF.

This chain connects TRBV27 to TRBJ2-7; D unresolved. The CDR3 covers 14 residues. CDR1 and CDR2 (germline): MNHEY, SMNVEV (reference sequence). Trimming stripped 1 base from V and 0 bases from J, with 7 bases between. The CDR3 DNA reads as TGTGCCAGCAGTTTATTCGGTAACTCCTACGAGCAGTACTTC. This encodes CASSLFGNSYEQYF.

The CDR3 DNA reads as TGTGCCAGCACCCACCGGTCCCGGGGAGATACGCAGTATTTT. Protein sequence: CASTHRSRGDTQYF. The rearrangement links TRBV7-9 to TRBJ2-3; tentatively, D is TRBD2 (5 bases). The germline CDR1 and CDR2 sequences are SEHNR and FQNEAQ (reference sequence). Trimming took off 7 bases at V and 5 bases at J, with 16 bases between the two ends. This CDR3 spans 14 amino acids.

The chain carries TRBV5-6 and TRBJ1-5, with a weak D call TRBD1 (5 bases). CDR1 and CDR2 (germline): SGHDT, YYEEEE. Deletions cut 4 bases from V and 4 bases from J, with 15 bases between. The CDR3 covers 15 residues. Here the CDR3 DNA reads TGTGCCAGCAGCACCACGTGGGGCGCGAATCAGCCCCAGCATTTT. It yields the protein CASSTTWGANQPQHF.

This clone showed up just once. This sequence joins TRBV7-3 and TRBJ2-1; the match to TRBD2 covers 7 bases. V lost 3 bases and J lost 0; bases outside the gene matches: 5. The length of the CDR3 is 16 residues. From germline, CDR1 is SGHTA and CDR2 FQGTGA. The CDR3 reads CASSLMAGDSYNEQFF. The CDR3 DNA reads as TGTGCCAGCAGCTTGATGGCGGGGGACTCCTACAATGAGCAGTTCTTC. Full variable domain (remainder filled in from reference TRBV7-3 and TRBJ2-1): GAGVSQTPSNKVTEKGKYVELRCDPISGHTALYWYRQSLGQGPEFLIYFQGTGAADDSGLPNDRFFAVRPEGSVSTLKIQRTERGDSAVYLCASSLMAGDSYNEQFFGPGTRLTVL.

V usage is TRBV30 and J usage is TRBJ1-5; 9 bases map to TRBD1. Germline loops: CDR1 GTSNPN, CDR2 SVGIG (reference sequence). The V segment lost 2 bases and the J segment 7 bases; nucleotides outside the gene matches: 3. This CDR3 spans 13 amino acids. CDR3 coding DNA: TGTGCCTGGAGTCAAACAGGGGGCCAGCCCCAGCATTTT. Encoded protein: CAWSQTGGQPQHF.

This rearrangement joins TRBV28 to TRBJ1-4, with D maybe TRBD1 (5 bases). The V gene's germline CDR1 is MDHEN and CDR2 SYDVKM. This CDR3 has 12 residues. Trimming removed 8 bases at V and 7 bases at J, with 11 bases between. This CDR3 reads CASEGLGEKLFF. For the CDR3, the DNA is TGTGCCAGCGAGGGACTGGGTGAAAAACTGTTTTTT.

This clone has only one observation. The chain recombines TRBV6-6 with TRBJ2-1; a possible D gene is TRBD2 (7 bases). Trimming pared 4 bases from V and 6 bases from J, leaving 10 bases between. Per germline, CDR1 MNHNY and CDR2 SVGAGI (reference sequence). The CDR3 length is 13 residues. The CDR3 DNA sequence: TGTGCCAGCAGTTTCCGGGGGGCCAATGAGCAGTTCTTC. Protein sequence: CASSFRGANEQFF.

This clone occurred a few times. The gene calls are TRBV30 and TRBJ1-5, with TRBD1 matching 8 bases. Per the germline V gene, CDR1 is GTSNPN and CDR2 is SVGIG (reference sequence). The junction had 20 bases not matched to a gene; V was cut back by 4 bases and J by 9 bases. The length of the CDR3 is 17 residues. This CDR3 is CAWTWVIPDREGGPQHF. The CDR3 region has the DNA TGTGCCTGGACCTGGGTCATTCCGGACAGGGAGGGAGGGCCCCAGCATTTT.

The V and J genes are TRBV5-1 and TRBJ2-3; 14 bases line up with TRBD2. Trimming cost V 3 bases and J 4 bases; bases outside gene matches: 4. This CDR3 is built from 16 residues. CDR1 is SGHRS, CDR2 YFSETQ, per germline. The CDR3 sequence is CASSSGLAGASDTQYF. The CDR3 region has the DNA TGCGCCAGCAGCTCGGGACTAGCGGGGGCGTCAGATACGCAGTATTTT.

The chain uses TRBV6-4 and TRBJ2-7; maybe TRBD2 (6 bases). V gave up 0 bases and J gave up 8 bases, with 17 bases separating them. The CDR3 consists of 15 residues. Germline V lookup: CDR1 MRHNA, CDR2 SNTAGT. CDR3 nucleotide sequence: TGTGCCAGCAGTGACTCCGCCGGGACTGTTCAGAAGCAGTACTTC. It translates to CASSDSAGTVQKQYF.

This rearrangement joins TRBV4-3 to TRBJ2-6; D is uncertain. This CDR3 comprises 17 residues. V lost 4 bases and J lost 0, with 13 bases in between. Germline V gene data show CDR1 as LGHNA and CDR2 as YSLEER. The CDR3 sequence: CASSRAESGSGANVLTF. The CDR3 DNA follows: TGCGCCAGCAGCCGCGCGGAGAGTGGCTCTGGGGCCAACGTCCTGACTTTC.

This CDR3 is CASSLSPGFTEAFF. CDR3 sequence (DNA): TGTGCCAGCAGCTTATCACCCGGGTTCACTGAAGCTTTCTTT. This chain links TRBV11-2 with TRBJ1-1; no clear D gene. The CDR3 has 14 residues. V was shortened by 2 bases and J by 4 bases, with 11 bases between the two germline ends. Germline assignment: CDR1 SGHAT and CDR2 FQNNGV.